This paragraph reports one T cell receptor (beta chain). As yet, its antigen is unknown. The source of the sample is a study of PD-1 blockade in mismatch repair-deficient tumors. Turning to the study itself: Patients had eleven to twelve mismatch repair-deficient cancer types and were previously treated and progressing.

Clones were read by immunoSEQ multiplex PCR, and TCRdb kept only the in-frame ones, dropping some. The table has about 68,000 clones, approximately 78% seen once. Study-level findings and limits: After pembrolizumab, tumor-resident clones rose rapidly, then generally contracted before radiologic responses.

The CDR3 totals 15 residues. Trimming took 6 bases from V and 1 from J, leaving 12 bases between them. CDR1 is SGHTA, CDR2 FQGNSA, per germline. Mismatch repair deficiency was confirmed in all patients, by PCR or immunohistochemistry. The TCR-sequenced patients were a few responders to pembrolizumab. The specimen comprised peripheral blood, sampled 2 weeks after starting pembrolizumab. This TCR was sampled from an adult with mismatch repair-deficient cancer. This sequence joins TRBV7-2 and TRBJ2-2; tentatively, D is TRBD1 (6 bases). The chain's CDR3 is CASSKEGGNTGELFF. The DNA of the CDR3 is TGTGCCAGCAGTAAGGAAGGGGGGAACACCGGGGAGCTGTTTTTT.